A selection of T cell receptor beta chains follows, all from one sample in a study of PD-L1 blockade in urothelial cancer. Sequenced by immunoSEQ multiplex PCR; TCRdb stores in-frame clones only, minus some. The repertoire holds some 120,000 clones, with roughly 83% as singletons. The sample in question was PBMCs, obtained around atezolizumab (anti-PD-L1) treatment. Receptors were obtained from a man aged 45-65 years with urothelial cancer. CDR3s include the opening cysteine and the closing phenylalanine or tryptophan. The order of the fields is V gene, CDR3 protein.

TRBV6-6	CASTPAGGSYNEQFF
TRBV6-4	CASSVEKNTEAFF
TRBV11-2	CASSFDSQSSYNSPLHF
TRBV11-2	CADSGAGYEQYF
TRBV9	CASSVVGTAETQYF
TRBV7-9	CASSLAHRETYGYTF
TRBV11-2	CASSFSGFSYNEQFF
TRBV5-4	CASSLYTDTQYF
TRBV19	CASSSGWETQYF
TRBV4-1	CASSQYTNTEAFF
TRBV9	CASSPRLANTGELFF
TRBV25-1	CASSLAGGENEQYF
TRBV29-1	CSVEDPGGSSYNEQFF
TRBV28	CATYPGGSSTDTQYF
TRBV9	CASTREGATYNEQFF
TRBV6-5	CASSYRLAGAPVEQFF
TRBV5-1	CASSLEGGMNTEAFF
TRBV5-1	CASRAAGAPADTQYF
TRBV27	CASRLSGSRYEQYF
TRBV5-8	CASTRGQGAAGANVLTF
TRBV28	CASRTGFLREQFF
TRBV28	CASTPLGLSNQPQHF
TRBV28	CASSLRDRGIHGYTF
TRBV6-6	CASGRGSPGYEQYF
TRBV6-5	CASRPTGPYEQYF
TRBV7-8	CASSREAIGNTIYF